These 13 T cell receptor beta chains were all obtained from the same sample, sequenced in a study of blood T cell repertoires in COVID-19. Sequencing was performed with immunoSEQ multiplex PCR; in TCRdb, only in-frame clones are kept and a portion is missing. The data show roughly 150,000 clones, just over 90% seen once. Input material: peripheral blood. These receptors originate from a woman in her sixties or seventies with COVID-19, enrolled during active disease.

The chain uses TRBV27 and TRBJ2-3; 11 nucleotides agree with TRBD2. J lost 6 bases, V lost 4 bases, and 6 bases had no gene match. This CDR3 spans 15 amino acids. Germline CDR1 reads MNHEY; CDR2 reads SMNVEV (reference sequence). DNA of the CDR3: TGTGCCAGCAGTTCGTCTAGCGGGGGGTTGGATACGCAGTATTTT. This translates into CASSSSSGGLDTQYF.

The chain has TRBV4-3 and TRBJ1-1; TRBD1 agrees at 10 bases. The CDR3 runs to 16 residues. Germline CDR1 is LGHNA and CDR2 is YSLEER. The junction had 6 bases not matched to a gene; V was cut back by 1 base and J by 4 bases. CDR3 nucleotides: TGCGCCAGCAGCCAAGTTAGGGACAGGGGAACCACTGAAGCTTTCTTT. Its protein product is CASSQVRDRGTTEAFF.

The V call is TRBV5-5, the J call TRBJ1-4, with D hard to call. The CDR3 loop spans 15 amino acids. V was clipped by 3 bases and J by 8 bases, with 17 bases between them. Germline lookup yields CDR1 SGHKS and CDR2 YYEKEE (reference sequence). CDR3 DNA: TGTGCCAGCAGCTCCCCCGGCGAAGGCGGAGAAAAACTGTTTTTT. This gives the protein CASSSPGEGGEKLFF.

V usage is TRBV6-6 and J usage is TRBJ2-5; possible D gene TRBD2, 6 bases. Germline V gives CDR1 MNHNY, CDR2 SVGAGI (reference sequence). V lost 6 bases to trimming and J lost 4 bases, with 18 bases between them. This CDR3 comprises 15 residues. The DNA for the CDR3 is TGTGCCAGCAGAGACTCGGGACTGGTCCTAGAGACCCAGTACTTC. It yields the protein CASRDSGLVLETQYF.

V usage is TRBV4-1 and J usage is TRBJ2-7; 7 bases map to TRBD1. Germline V gives CDR1 MGHRA, CDR2 YSYEKL. V shed 0 bases and J 3 bases; nucleotides not matched to a gene: 5. The CDR3 extends over 15 amino acids. The chain's CDR3 is CASSQDRDRYYEQYF. As DNA, the CDR3 is TGCGCCAGCAGCCAAGACCGGGACAGATACTACGAGCAGTACTTC.

This chain connects TRBV29-1 to TRBJ2-7, with 8 bases that match TRBD1. V lost 4 bases and J lost 4; bases outside the gene matches: 9. The CDR3 is 14 amino acids. Germline CDR1 reads SQVTM; CDR2 reads ANQGSEA. CDR3 sequence reads: CSVAKGQGAYEQYF. The CDR3 nucleotides read TGCAGCGTTGCAAAGGGGCAGGGGGCGTACGAGCAGTACTTC.

The genes are TRBV9 and TRBJ1-1; TRBD1 agrees at 8 bases. CDR1 is SGDLS and CDR2 is YYNGEE in the germline V gene. CDR3 length equals 15 residues. V gave up 2 bases and J gave up 3 bases; unmatched junction bases: 6. The CDR3 sequence is CASSVSGQGYTEAFF. The CDR3 bases are TGTGCCAGCAGCGTCTCAGGACAGGGCTACACTGAAGCTTTCTTT.

Written as DNA, the CDR3 is TGTGCCAGCAGCTTTACTCCCTACGAGCAGTACTTC. This gives the protein CASSFTPYEQYF. The rearrangement uses TRBV5-4 and TRBJ2-7; D is unresolved. The germline CDR1 and CDR2 sequences are SGHNT and YYREEE (reference sequence). V dropped 2 bases and J dropped 2 bases, with 5 bases sitting between them. The CDR3 has 12 amino acids.

This clone was recorded once. This rearrangement joins TRBV10-3 to TRBJ2-3; TRBD2 might be the D (7 bases). The CDR3 sequence is 14 residues long. Trimming pared 5 bases from V and 1 base from J, leaving 10 bases between. Per the germline V gene, CDR1 is ENHRY and CDR2 is SYGVKD. Here the CDR3 reads CAISRGAGTDTQYF. The CDR3 coding sequence is TGTGCCATCAGTCGGGGGGCGGGCACAGATACGCAGTATTTT.

In this sample, this clone turned up a few times. The chain uses TRBV27 and TRBJ2-7, with TRBD1 matching 12 bases. The CDR3 has 16 residues. Trimming cost V 6 bases and J 4 bases; bases outside gene matches: 10. CDR1 is MNHEY and CDR2 is SMNVEV in the germline V gene (reference sequence). In DNA form, the CDR3 reads TGTGCCAGCAGCTCACGTCCGGGACAGGGGGCATACGAGCAGTACTTC. Translating it yields CASSSRPGQGAYEQYF.

The rearrangement joins TRBV7-2 to TRBJ2-2, with TRBD1 matching over 9 bases. The length of the CDR3 is 15 residues. Trimming took 6 bases from V and 4 from J; bases not matched to a gene: 6. Germline V gene sequence: CDR1 SGHTA, CDR2 FQGNSA. The CDR3 coding sequence is TGTGCCAGCAGTGGGACAGGGAGGTTCACCGGGGAGCTGTTTTTT. It translates to CASSGTGRFTGELFF.

The rearrangement uses TRBV7-9 and TRBJ2-3; the D is unclear. Trimming removed 1 base at V and 5 bases at J, with 19 bases between. The CDR3 sequence is 17 residues long. Germline CDR1 is SEHNR and CDR2 is FQNEAQ (reference sequence). DNA for the CDR3: TGTGCCAGCAGCTTAGAGCCGGGTCGAGGCCTAAAAGATACGCAGTATTTT. This encodes CASSLEPGRGLKDTQYF.

This chain joins TRBV27 and TRBJ1-1; no clear D. V was shortened by 6 bases and J by 4 bases, with 12 bases between the two germline ends. The CDR3 has 13 residues. From germline, CDR1 is MNHEY and CDR2 SMNVEV (reference sequence). CDR3 residues: CASSRLGSTEAFF. Written as DNA, the CDR3 is TGTGCCAGCAGCCGACTCGGGAGCACTGAAGCTTTCTTT.